One sample yielded the 9 T cell receptor beta chains listed below, sequenced in a study of STAT5B mutations in CD4+ large granular lymphocyte leukemia. Assay used: immunoSEQ multiplex PCR; TCRdb lists only in-frame clones, some missing. This table holds 30,000 to 40,000 clones, about 81% found once. Sequenced: CD4+ T cells from blood buffy coats. Every receptor here comes from a human donor in good health.

The chain recombines TRBV6-1 with TRBJ2-7, with 9 bases lining up with TRBD1. The CDR3 loop spans 15 amino acids. Germline lookup yields CDR1 MNHNS and CDR2 SASEGT. Trimming removed 8 bases from V and 3 bases from J; junction bases left unmatched: 11. CDR3 nucleotide sequence: TGTGCCAGCGAAACACCGACAGGGGGACACTACGAGCAGTACTTC. Protein: CASETPTGGHYEQYF.

The chain uses TRBV27 and TRBJ2-3; the D is unclear. The ends were cut back, 5 bases at V and 2 bases at J, with 20 bases in the middle. Germline assignment: CDR1 MNHEY and CDR2 SMNVEV (reference sequence). This CDR3 spans 17 amino acids. CDR3 loop: CASSLLSLGLITDTQYF. CDR3 nucleotide sequence: TGTGCCAGCAGTCTATTATCCTTGGGCCTCATCACAGATACGCAGTATTTT.

The chain joins TRBV10-3 to TRBJ2-1, with D perhaps given as TRBD1 or TRBD2 (5 bases each). This CDR3 spans 13 amino acids. Germline CDR1 is ENHRY and CDR2 is SYGVKD. Trimming stripped 6 bases from V and 6 bases from J, with 12 bases between. The CDR3 DNA is TGTGCCATCAGCGGGGCCGGTGGCAATGAGCAGTTCTTC. Encoded protein: CAISGAGGNEQFF.

This chain uses TRBV5-1 with TRBJ2-3; D is unresolved. V was shortened by 3 bases and J by 1 base, with 12 bases between the two germline ends. CDR1 and CDR2 (germline): SGHRS, YFSETQ. The CDR3 is 15 amino acids. The CDR3, as DNA: TGCGCCAGCAGCTCGCCCGGGCTAGGCACAGATACGCAGTATTTT. It yields the protein CASSSPGLGTDTQYF.

This clone showed up just a few times. The chain recombines TRBV14 with TRBJ2-2; D is perhaps TRBD1 (5 bases). This CDR3 is 14 amino acids long. Trimming pared 1 base from V and 6 bases from J, leaving 9 bases between. Germline V gene data show CDR1 as SGHDN and CDR2 as FVKESK. CDR3 coding DNA: TGTGCCAGCAGCCAAGCCTTCAGGGCCGGGGAGCTGTTTTTT. Its protein product is CASSQAFRAGELFF.

The chain is built from TRBV4-2 and TRBJ2-7; 10 bases fit TRBD2. This CDR3 is 20 amino acids long. In germline, CDR1 is LGHNA, CDR2 YNFKEQ. V shed 2 bases and J 3 bases; nucleotides not matched to a gene: 19. CDR3 amino acids: CASSQRKLGSGGPYYYEQYF. Here the CDR3 DNA reads TGTGCCAGCAGCCAAAGAAAACTAGGTAGCGGGGGGCCTTATTACTACGAGCAGTACTTC.

J is TRBJ1-6 and V is TRBV5-6; D is undetermined. Germline CDR1 is SGHDT and CDR2 is YYEEEE. V lost 0 bases to trimming and J lost 10 bases, with 14 bases between them. The length of the CDR3 is 15 residues. CDR3 nucleotides: TGTGCCAGCAGCTTGGCCGGTGGGGTCGACTCACCCCTCCACTTT. It specifies CASSLAGGVDSPLHF.

The rearrangement uses TRBV19 and TRBJ2-1; perhaps TRBD1 as D (6 bases). The CDR3 length is 11 residues. CDR1 and CDR2 (germline): LNHDA, SQIVND (reference sequence). Trimming shortened V by 9 bases and J by 12 bases, and 15 bases separated the two germline ends. The CDR3 reads CASTGTYTQFF. Here the CDR3 DNA reads TGTGCCAGCACCGGGACATATACGCAGTTCTTC.

The genes are TRBV19 and TRBJ2-7; 7 positions match TRBD1. Germline V gene lookup returns CDR1 LNHDA and CDR2 SQIVND (reference sequence). This CDR3 comprises 14 residues. J gave up 4 bases and V 10 bases, and 13 bases lay outside the gene matches. CDR3 protein: CATNRGPTGYEQYF. CDR3 DNA sequence: TGTGCCACCAACAGAGGACCGACAGGGTACGAGCAGTACTTC.